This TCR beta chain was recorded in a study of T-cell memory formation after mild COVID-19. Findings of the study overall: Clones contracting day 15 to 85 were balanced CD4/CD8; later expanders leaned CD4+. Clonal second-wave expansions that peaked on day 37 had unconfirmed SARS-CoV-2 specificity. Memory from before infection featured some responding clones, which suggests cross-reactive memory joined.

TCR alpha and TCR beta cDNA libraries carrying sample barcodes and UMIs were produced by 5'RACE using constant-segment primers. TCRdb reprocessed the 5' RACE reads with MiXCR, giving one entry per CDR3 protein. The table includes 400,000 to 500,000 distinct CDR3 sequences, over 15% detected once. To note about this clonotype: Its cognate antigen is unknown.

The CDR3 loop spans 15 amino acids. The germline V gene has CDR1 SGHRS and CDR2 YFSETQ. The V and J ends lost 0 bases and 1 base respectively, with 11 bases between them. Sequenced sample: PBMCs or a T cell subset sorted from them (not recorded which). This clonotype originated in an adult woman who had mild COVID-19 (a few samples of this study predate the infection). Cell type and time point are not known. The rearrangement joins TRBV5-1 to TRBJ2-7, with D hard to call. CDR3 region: CASSLDSGRSYEQYF. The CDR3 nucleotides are TGCGCCAGCAGCTTGGATTCAGGCCGGTCCTACGAGCAGTACTTC.